This TCR beta chain stems from a study of blood T cells in healthy people across ages. Per sample, at least 5 micrograms of total RNA were extracted. Overall study findings and caveats: It was held that diversity estimates obtained from one million T cells represented underestimates. Naive CD4+ cell counts and diversity both ran higher in long-lived than in aged donors.

Primed by a sample-barcoded 5' primer and a J-beta primer mix, a second PCR proceeded for roughly 7 to 11 cycles. Each cDNA molecule, via a template-switch adaptor with 12 random nucleotides, was tagged. TCRdb independently ran MiXCR on the 5' RACE reads; one entry per CDR3 protein. The sample shows more than 1,400,000 distinct CDR3 sequences, 42% of them seen only once. In germline, CDR1 is KGHDR, CDR2 SFDVKD. The CDR3 is 13 amino acids. Trimming stripped 7 bases from V and 8 bases from J, with 14 bases between. This clonotype was picked up one time. Its antigen is unidentified. The source of this sequence is a woman between 18 and 29 years old in good health. The sequenced sample consisted of blood. This rearrangement joins TRBV24-1 to TRBJ2-1, with a tentative D call TRBD2 (6 bases). The CDR3 DNA sequence: TGTGCCACCAGGGGGACTGGGGACGATGAGCAGTTCTTC. Amino acid sequence: CATRGTGDDEQFF.